Sequencing of this T cell receptor (beta chain) was carried out in a study of T-cell reconstitution after alpha-beta-depleted transplantation in children. A TCRbeta library incorporating unique molecular identifiers was prepared. TCRdb reprocessed the PCR reads with MiXCR, giving one entry per CDR3 protein. This sample has around 380,000 distinct CDR3 sequences, with roughly a tenth found just once. The CDR3 loop spans 14 amino acids. Trimming shortened V by 4 bases and J by 6 bases, and 15 bases separated the two germline ends. The V gene's germline CDR1 is SGHRS and CDR2 YFSETQ. The J gene is TRBJ2-3, the V gene TRBV5-1; D is possibly TRBD1 or TRBD2 (6 bases each). Sample: PBMCs from the stem cell graft donor, taken from the stem cell graft. The clonotype was recovered from a human donor who donated a stem cell graft to a child with acute myeloid leukemia. Written as DNA, the CDR3 is TGCGCCAGCAGCGGCGGGACACTCACGGATACGCAGTATTTT. It specifies CASSGGTLTDTQYF.